This record covers a single T cell receptor (beta chain). Its antigen is unknown. This sample stems from a study of shared clonotypes between healthy human individuals. The authors' processing: Because ImmunoSEQ provided only junction sequences with no quality scores, the filtering differed. Using immunoSEQ multiplex PCR, the repertoire was profiled, and TCRdb retains in-frame clones only, with some absent. V, J and clone size were drawn from that table, and D and trimming were deduced from the DNA. The profile shows around 2.1 million clones, approximately 94% of them singletons. Study-level points and caveats: Sequencing of the sorted subsets was shown by rarefaction to be incomplete despite large depth. Against clonotypes common to all four donors, non-shared ones had lower generation probabilities. Specimens sampled were limited to blood, with tissue repertoires likely differing.

The V gene end was trimmed by 5 bases and the J gene end by 2 bases; junction bases not matched to a gene: 8. The length of the CDR3 is 15 residues. CDR1 and CDR2 (germline): MNHEY, SVGAGI. The V call is TRBV6-5, the J call TRBJ2-7; 8 nucleotides agree with TRBD1. The sequence was collected from a man between 18 and 29 years old in good health. The sample comprised naive CD4+ T cells sorted from blood. As to subset: CD45RA+ positively selected. The CDR3 sequence: CASSTKTGETYEQYF. CDR3 in DNA: TGTGCCAGCAGTACTAAGACAGGGGAAACCTACGAGCAGTACTTC.